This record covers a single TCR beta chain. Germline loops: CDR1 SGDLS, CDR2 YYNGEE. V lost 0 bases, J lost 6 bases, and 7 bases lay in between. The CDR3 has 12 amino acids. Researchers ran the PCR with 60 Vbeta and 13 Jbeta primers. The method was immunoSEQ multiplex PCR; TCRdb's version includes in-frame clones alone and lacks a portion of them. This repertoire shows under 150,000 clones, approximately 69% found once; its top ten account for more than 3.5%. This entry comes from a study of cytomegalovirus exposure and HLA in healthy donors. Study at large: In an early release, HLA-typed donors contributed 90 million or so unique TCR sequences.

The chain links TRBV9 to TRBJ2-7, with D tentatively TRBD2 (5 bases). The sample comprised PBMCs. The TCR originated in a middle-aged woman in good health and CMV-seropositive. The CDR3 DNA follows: TGTGCCAGCAGCGTAGGTGGGAGCGAGCAGTACTTC. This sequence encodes CASSVGGSEQYF.